Following are 27 T cell receptor beta chains from one sample sequenced in a study of response to subunit inactivated influenza vaccine. TCRdb re-called the RT-PCR reads through MiXCR, storing one row per CDR3 protein. Here the sample spans around 480,000 distinct CDR3 sequences, 15% to 20% being singletons. Sequenced material: CD4+ T cells sorted from PBMCs, taken around 25 months after vaccination. These receptors were collected from a man between 50 and 75 years old who received an inactivated influenza vaccine.

This clonotype was recorded at least ten times. The chain carries TRBV20-1 and TRBJ2-7, with TRBD2 matching over 8 bases. With 5 bases clipped from V and 5 bases from J, the junction kept 11 bases outside the gene matches. CDR3 length equals 14 residues. The V gene's germline CDR1 is DFQATT and CDR2 SNEGSKA (reference sequence). The CDR3: CSAPREGRLDEQYF. The CDR3 nucleotides read TGCAGTGCTCCCCGGGAGGGCCGATTGGACGAGCAGTACTTC.

The rearrangement links TRBV12-3 or TRBV12-4 to TRBJ2-6; 11 bases are a match to TRBD2. This CDR3 comprises 17 residues. Trimming removed 6 bases from V and 0 bases from J; junction bases left unmatched: 4. The CDR3 spells CASRLAGANSGANVLTF. In nucleotides, the CDR3 is TGTGCCAGCAGACTAGCGGGAGCCAACTCTGGGGCCAACGTCCTGACTTTC.

This clonotype was observed a few times. The chain links TRBV25-1 to TRBJ1-5, with D tentatively TRBD1 (6 bases). This CDR3 spans 15 amino acids. V lost 4 bases to trimming and J lost 4 bases, with 14 bases between them. Germline V gives CDR1 MGHDK, CDR2 SYGVNS. CDR3 coding DNA: TGTGCCAGCAGTGTCAGGGGATTCGTAAATCAGCCCCAGCATTTT. Translating it yields CASSVRGFVNQPQHF.

This clonotype occurred a few times. The chain is built from TRBV2 and TRBJ2-1, with D maybe TRBD2 (5 bases). V was shortened by 6 bases and J by 10 bases, with 10 bases between the two germline ends. Looked up from germline, CDR1 is SNHLY and CDR2 is FYNNEI. CDR3 length equals 11 residues. For the CDR3, the DNA is TGTGCCAGCAGGAGCGGAAGGGAGCAGTTCTTC. The encoded protein is CASRSGREQFF.

This sequence joins TRBV20-1 and TRBJ1-6; D is uncertain. This CDR3 has 13 residues. Germline assignment: CDR1 DFQATT and CDR2 SNEGSKA (reference sequence). Deletions cut 3 bases from V and 8 bases from J, with 11 bases between. CDR3: CSASPLGDSPLHF. The CDR3, as DNA: TGCAGTGCTAGCCCGCTGGGAGATTCACCCCTCCACTTT.

V is TRBV29-1 and J is TRBJ2-5; D gene ambiguous. This CDR3 is 11 amino acids long. V dropped 5 bases and J dropped 1 base, with 5 bases sitting between them. CDR1 is SQVTM and CDR2 is ANQGSEA in the germline V gene. CDR3 sequence reads: CSVLVQETQYF. For the CDR3, the DNA is TGCAGCGTTCTGGTCCAAGAGACCCAGTACTTC.

This sequence joins TRBV28 and TRBJ2-3; perhaps TRBD2 as D (7 bases). Per the germline V gene, CDR1 is MDHEN and CDR2 is SYDVKM. This CDR3 has 16 residues. Between the trimmed V and J ends, which lost 3 bases and 2 bases, there was a span of 15 bases. The CDR3, as DNA: TGTGCCAGCAGTTTTATAAGGGGGGGCGCCACAGATACGCAGTATTTT. Its protein product is CASSFIRGGATDTQYF.

This clonotype was seen more than once but under ten times. The chain combines TRBV4-2 with TRBJ1-6, with D uncertain. V gave up 0 bases and J gave up 7 bases, with 13 bases separating them. Germline V gene lookup returns CDR1 LGHNA and CDR2 YNFKEQ. CDR3 size: 16 residues. The DNA for the CDR3 is TGTGCCAGCAGCCAAGATCGCGGGGTGTTAAATTCACCCCTCCACTTT. Translating it yields CASSQDRGVLNSPLHF.

This clonotype was detected a few times. This chain joins TRBV2 and TRBJ2-1, with 7 positions matching TRBD1. Unmatched junction bases numbered 1, after V lost 6 bases and J lost 8 bases. The germline V gene has CDR1 SNHLY and CDR2 FYNNEI. The CDR3 consists of 11 residues. The CDR3 DNA reads TGTGCCAGCAGCACAGGGGATGAGCAGTTCTTC. It yields the protein CASSTGDEQFF.

This chain links TRBV9 with TRBJ2-2, with 12 bases aligning to TRBD2. The CDR3 extends over 17 amino acids. CDR1 is SGDLS and CDR2 is YYNGEE in the germline V gene. With V trimmed by 2 bases and J by 6 bases, 8 bases remained unmatched. The CDR3 loop reads CASSVSTGLAGPGELFF. The CDR3 DNA follows: TGTGCCAGCAGCGTCTCTACGGGACTAGCGGGTCCCGGGGAGCTGTTTTTT.

V is TRBV6-1 and J is TRBJ1-5; possibly TRBD1 for D (5 bases). The CDR3 has 16 amino acids. V was clipped by 2 bases and J by 1 base, with 12 bases between them. Germline V gene data show CDR1 as MNHNS and CDR2 as SASEGT. The CDR3 is CASSELLTASNQPQHF. As DNA, the CDR3 is TGTGCCAGCAGTGAACTTTTGACAGCGAGCAATCAGCCCCAGCATTTT.

The chain employs TRBV20-1 and TRBJ1-5; perhaps TRBD1 as D (6 bases). CDR3 length equals 13 residues. V gave up 7 bases and J gave up 3 bases, with 13 bases separating them. Germline loops: CDR1 DFQATT, CDR2 SNEGSKA (reference sequence). CDR3 residues: CSVTDSFNQPQHF. The CDR3 nucleotides are TGCAGTGTTACGGACAGTTTCAATCAGCCCCAGCATTTT.

In its sample, this clonotype was seen a few times. This rearrangement joins TRBV6-1 to TRBJ2-3; weak D call: TRBD2 (5 bases). With 4 bases removed from V and 0 bases from J, the gap between germline ends came to 11 bases. The CDR3 consists of 15 residues. Germline lookup yields CDR1 MNHNS and CDR2 SASEGT. CDR3 coding DNA: TGTGCCAGCAGTGGGTGGCGGGTTAGCACAGATACGCAGTATTTT. Its translation: CASSGWRVSTDTQYF.

This clonotype came up a few times. The chain couples TRBV6-2 or TRBV6-3 to TRBJ2-7; either TRBD1 or TRBD2 may fit D (6 bases each). V lost 2 bases, J lost 6 bases, and 17 bases lay in between. The CDR3 spans 15 residues. Germline CDR1 reads MNHEY; CDR2 reads SVGEGT. Written as DNA, the CDR3 is TGTGCCAGCAGTTACGGCTACAGGGTAGCGGCCGAGCAGTACTTC. Protein sequence: CASSYGYRVAAEQYF.

This clonotype was seen at least ten times. The V call is TRBV10-3, the J call TRBJ2-1; 7 bases align to TRBD1. Per germline, CDR1 ENHRY and CDR2 SYGVKD. The CDR3 totals 15 residues. With V trimmed by 6 bases and J by 3 bases, 8 bases remained unmatched. The CDR3 loop is CAISLTGRVYNEQFF. The CDR3 DNA reads as TGTGCCATCAGCCTGACAGGGCGGGTCTACAATGAGCAGTTCTTC.

This clonotype was counted many times. The chain carries TRBV12-3 or TRBV12-4 and TRBJ1-5; D is unclear. The CDR3 is 14 amino acids. Trimming shortened V by 5 bases and J by 1 base, and 9 bases separated the two germline ends. CDR3 sequence: CASSTAGSNQPQHF. CDR3 DNA sequence: TGTGCCAGCAGTACAGCGGGGAGCAATCAGCCCCAGCATTTT.

This clonotype was seen at least ten times. This rearrangement joins TRBV10-1 to TRBJ2-3; D may match TRBD1 or TRBD2 (5 bases each). There are 15 residues in the CDR3. In germline, CDR1 is WNHNN, CDR2 SYGVQD (reference sequence). V was cut by 2 bases and J by 4 bases, with 13 bases left in between. CDR3 DNA: TGCGCCAGCAGTGAGAACCCAGGGAGATCAGATACGCAGTATTTT. Protein sequence: CASSENPGRSDTQYF.

This clonotype came up a few times. V gene TRBV11-2 combines with J gene TRBJ2-2; D remains unclear. Trimming left V 3 bases short and J 1 base short, with 6 bases between. The CDR3 has 14 amino acids. CDR1 and CDR2 (germline): SGHAT, FQNNGV. CDR3 residues: CASSFSQNTGELFF. The CDR3 coding sequence is TGTGCCAGCAGCTTCAGTCAGAACACCGGGGAGCTGTTTTTT.

This clonotype was counted ten times or more. J is TRBJ2-2 and V is TRBV5-1; 8 bases are shared with TRBD1. The CDR3 spans 14 residues. Germline CDR1 SGHRS, CDR2 YFSETQ. V was clipped by 4 bases and J by 4 bases; unmatched bases: 3. Written as DNA, the CDR3 is TGCGCCAGCAGCGGACAGGGATTCACCGGGGAGCTGTTTTTT. It yields the protein CASSGQGFTGELFF.

CDR3 loop: CASNGGNGRRFDEQYF. The CDR3 DNA reads as TGTGCCAGTAACGGAGGGAACGGGAGGAGGTTTGACGAGCAGTACTTC. The chain couples TRBV19 to TRBJ2-7, with 7 bases identical to TRBD2. Trimming at V came to 7 bases and at J to 5 bases, leaving 17 bases not matched to a gene. The CDR3 covers 16 residues. Per germline, CDR1 LNHDA and CDR2 SQIVND (reference sequence).

This clonotype was observed many times. The genes are TRBV12-3 or TRBV12-4 and TRBJ2-2, with a possible D match to TRBD1 (5 bases). The V end lost 8 bases, the J end lost 5 bases, and 15 bases lay between the germline ends. CDR3 length: 14 residues. CDR3 amino acids: CASSFQGRTGELFF. The DNA of the CDR3 is TGTGCCAGCTCTTTCCAGGGTAGGACCGGGGAGCTGTTTTTT.

The chain combines TRBV6-2 or TRBV6-3 with TRBJ2-7; D not resolved. The CDR3 is 14 amino acids. Germline values: CDR1 MNHEY, CDR2 SVGEGT. V was clipped by 6 bases and J by 3 bases, with 15 bases between them. Written as DNA, the CDR3 is TGTGCCAGCAGAGGACGGCAGATGGTCTACGAGCAGTACTTC. The encoded protein is CASRGRQMVYEQYF.

This clonotype was detected only once. The chain is built from TRBV20-1 and TRBJ1-1; D may be TRBD1 (5 bases). Germline V gene data show CDR1 as DFQATT and CDR2 as SNEGSKA (reference sequence). V lost 6 bases and J 3 bases, leaving 17 bases between the germline ends. The CDR3 is 14 residues long. CDR3 nucleotides: TGCAGTGCCATCAGGAGGCAGGGCTACACTGAAGCTTTCTTT. Amino acid sequence: CSAIRRQGYTEAFF.

This clonotype was seen a few times. This chain uses TRBV20-1 with TRBJ2-5, with D perhaps matching TRBD1 or TRBD2 (5 bases each). The CDR3 is 15 amino acids. V lost 6 bases to trimming and J lost 1 base, with 18 bases between them. CDR1 and CDR2 (germline): DFQATT, SNEGSKA (reference sequence). The CDR3 reads CSANKGSGTQETQYF. In DNA form, the CDR3 reads TGCAGTGCAAACAAGGGGTCCGGGACCCAAGAGACCCAGTACTTC.

This clonotype was seen more than once but under ten times. J is TRBJ1-4 and V is TRBV6-5, with 7 bases fitting TRBD1. The CDR3 has 15 amino acids. Germline V gene data show CDR1 as MNHEY and CDR2 as SVGAGI. The J segment lost 4 bases and the V segment lost 4 bases, leaving 6 bases of the junction unmatched. CDR3 nucleotide sequence: TGTGCCAGCAGTTTGGGACAGAGTTTTAATGAAAAACTGTTTTTT. It yields the protein CASSLGQSFNEKLFF.

In this sample, this clonotype turned up many times. V usage is TRBV3-1 and J usage is TRBJ1-4; perhaps TRBD1 as D (6 bases). The CDR3 spans 13 residues. The germline V and J ends were trimmed by 5 bases and 3 bases, with 7 bases remaining between them. Germline loops: CDR1 LGHDT, CDR2 YNNKEL (reference sequence). The CDR3 is CASSAGANEKLFF. The CDR3 nucleotides are TGTGCCAGCAGCGCAGGGGCTAATGAAAAACTGTTTTTT.

This clonotype was seen a handful of times. The V call is TRBV25-1, the J call TRBJ2-7; D might be TRBD1 or TRBD2, each matching 6 bases. The V gene's germline CDR1 is MGHDK and CDR2 SYGVNS. Trimming shortened V by 3 bases and J by 0 bases, and 9 bases separated the two germline ends. The CDR3 covers 14 residues. CDR3 sequence reads: CASSDRGGSYEQYF. The CDR3 DNA sequence: TGTGCCAGCAGTGACAGGGGAGGCTCCTACGAGCAGTACTTC.